This TCR beta chain emerged from a study of Ad26.COV2.S vaccination and SARS-CoV-2 variants. About the study: Ad26.COV2.S shots went into the muscle once or twice, 56 days apart.

Per the germline V gene, CDR1 is SGHAT and CDR2 is FQNNGV. Trimming took off 1 base at V and 8 bases at J, with 28 bases between the two ends. The CDR3 contains 19 residues. Treatment: around 19 received Ad26.COV2.S at low or high dose, single or two shots; roughly five received placebo; per-sample allocation not given. Sampling was done on day 63 after the first vaccine or placebo injection. Study-level results: Individuals receiving vaccine had higher spike-specific TCR breadth than placebo recipients did. Researchers reported similar non-spike TCR breadth in vaccine and placebo recipients.

Assay: immunoSEQ multiplex PCR; the TCRdb copy retains only in-frame clones and omits some. The top ten clones hold around 1.8% of a sample with hundreds of thousands of clones, about 90% of them seen once. In regard to this clone: The antigen remains unidentified.

The chain joins TRBV11-2 to TRBJ2-3; D possibly corresponds to TRBD1 (5 bases). This TCR was sampled from a person between 18 and 59 years old who received the Ad26.COV2.S COVID-19 vaccine or a placebo. Sequencing was performed on peripheral blood, taken in a trial of Ad26.COV2.S vaccine versus placebo. The CDR3 nucleotides are TGTGCCAGCAGCTTAGTATACGTTAAAGGGGCCGGCTTATGGGGTACGCAGTATTTT. Its translation: CASSLVYVKGAGLWGTQYF. Full variable domain (missing parts from reference TRBV11-2 and TRBJ2-3): EAGVAQSPRYKIIEKRQSVAFWCNPISGHATLYWYQQILGQGPKLLIQFQNNGVVDDSQLPKDRFSAERLKGVDSTLKIQPAKLEDSAVYLCASSLVYVKGAGLWGTQYFGPGTRLTVL.